These 23 T cell receptor beta chains were sequenced from one sample in a study of identical twins. TCRdb processed the 5' RACE reads anew with MiXCR; each CDR3 protein has one entry. The top ten clones hold just over 5% of a sample with hundreds of thousands of distinct CDR3 sequences, less than 10% of them seen once. The material sequenced was memory (CD45RO+) T cells sorted from blood. All receptors derive from a young woman in good health.

This chain connects TRBV12-3 or TRBV12-4 to TRBJ2-3; perhaps D is TRBD1 or TRBD2 (6 bases each). Between the trimmed V and J ends, which lost 1 base and 5 bases, there was a span of 10 bases. This CDR3 has 14 residues. The CDR3 region is CASSLEGGLDTQYF. The CDR3 nucleotides are TGTGCCAGCAGTTTAGAGGGGGGTTTAGATACGCAGTATTTT.

This clonotype was detected a few times. The chain is built from TRBV20-1 and TRBJ2-2, with 9 bases fitting TRBD1. After removal of 1 base from V and 2 bases from J, the junction contained 5 bases not matched to a gene. This CDR3 region has 16 residues. The germline V gene has CDR1 DFQATT and CDR2 SNEGSKA (reference sequence). CDR3 sequence reads: CSARGVGQGNTGELFF. The CDR3 DNA reads TGCAGTGCTAGAGGGGTGGGACAGGGAAACACCGGGGAGCTGTTTTTT.

The chain links TRBV9 to TRBJ2-2, with D maybe TRBD1 (6 bases). The CDR3 is 16 residues long. Germline CDR1 and CDR2: SGDLS and YYNGEE. The germline V and J ends were trimmed by 4 bases and 7 bases, with 20 bases remaining between them. Here the CDR3 DNA reads TGTGCCAGCAGCCAGCCAGGGGCCGGTTTACGCGGGGAGCTGTTTTTT. Amino acid sequence: CASSQPGAGLRGELFF.

In its sample, this clonotype was seen many times. The rearrangement links TRBV20-1 to TRBJ1-5; TRBD1 might be the D (6 bases). Germline V lookup: CDR1 DFQATT, CDR2 SNEGSKA (reference sequence). The CDR3 has 16 amino acids. Between the trimmed V and J ends, which lost 2 bases and 1 base, there was a span of 15 bases. CDR3 sequence reads: CSARHLGHVSNQPQHF. CDR3 sequence (DNA): TGCAGTGCTAGACATCTGGGACACGTAAGCAATCAGCCCCAGCATTTT.

The chain couples TRBV5-1 to TRBJ2-2; 7 nucleotides align to TRBD1. The CDR3 has 13 amino acids. After removal of 9 bases from V and 5 bases from J, the junction contained 7 bases not matched to a gene. In germline, CDR1 is SGHRS, CDR2 YFSETQ. CDR3 coding DNA: TGCGCCATCCAGGGGACAGCTACCGGGGAGCTGTTTTTT. It translates to CAIQGTATGELFF.

V and J are TRBV2 and TRBJ2-3, with unresolved D. CDR1 and CDR2 from the germline V gene are SNHLY and FYNNEI. The CDR3 length is 14 residues. Deletions cut 7 bases from V and 3 bases from J, with 14 bases between. The CDR3: CASKKYTVTDTQYF. CDR3 DNA sequence: TGTGCCAGCAAAAAGTATACCGTAACAGATACGCAGTATTTT.

Many counts were recorded for this clonotype. V usage is TRBV6-1 and J usage is TRBJ2-1; D is unclear. The CDR3 sequence is 16 residues long. Trimming took off 5 bases at V and 4 bases at J, with 18 bases between the two ends. Germline V CDR1 and CDR2: MNHNS, SASEGT. For the CDR3, the DNA is TGTGCCAGCAGTCCACGACCCGCAGATAGTTACAATGAGCAGTTCTTC. It is translated as CASSPRPADSYNEQFF.

This clonotype was detected once. This may be a read error: a much more frequent sequence differs by one nucleotide. The chain carries TRBV12-3 or TRBV12-4 and TRBJ2-7; D is unresolved. V lost 6 bases and J 4 bases, leaving 10 bases between the germline ends. This CDR3 spans 12 amino acids. The CDR3, as DNA: TGTGCCAGCAGATCAGGAGTGTACGAGCAGTACTTC. Translation: CASRSGVYEQYF.

This clonotype was observed many times. The chain employs TRBV9 and TRBJ2-7; 8 nucleotides agree with TRBD2. Trimming cost V 0 bases and J 1 base; bases outside gene matches: 6. The CDR3 is made up of 16 amino acids. Per the germline V gene, CDR1 is SGDLS and CDR2 is YYNGEE. The CDR3 loop reads CASSVGAGGLSYEQYF. DNA for the CDR3: TGTGCCAGCAGCGTAGGGGCGGGGGGACTATCCTACGAGCAGTACTTC. The complete variable domain, with remaining parts taken from reference TRBV9 and TRBJ2-7, reads DSGVTQTPKHLITATGQRVTLRCSPRSGDLSVYWYQQSLDQGLQFLIQYYNGEERAKGNILERFSAQQFPDLHSELNLSSLELGDSALYFCASSVGAGGLSYEQYFGPGTRLTVT.

The rearrangement uses TRBV5-1 and TRBJ2-7, with 9 bases matching TRBD2. There are 13 residues in the CDR3. In germline, CDR1 is SGHRS, CDR2 YFSETQ. V was clipped by 5 bases and J by 4 bases; unmatched bases: 4. CDR3 sequence (DNA): TGCGCCAGCAGAAAAACTAGCGGGTACGAGCAGTACTTC. This sequence encodes CASRKTSGYEQYF.

This clonotype was observed many times. The chain joins TRBV5-6 to TRBJ1-2; 8 nucleotides match TRBD1. Trimming at V came to 4 bases and at J to 4 bases, leaving 3 bases not matched to a gene. The CDR3 runs 13 residues. Germline CDR1 and CDR2: SGHDT and YYEEEE. As DNA, the CDR3 is TGTGCCAGCAGCGGACAGGGCGTCTATGGCTACACCTTC. This translates into CASSGQGVYGYTF. The full variable domain, with the rest looked up from reference TRBV5-6 and TRBJ1-2, is DAGVTQSPTHLIKTRGQQVTLRCSPKSGHDTVSWYQQALGQGPQFIFQYYEEEERQRGNFPDRFSGHQFPNYSSELNVNALLLGDSALYLCASSGQGVYGYTFGSGTRLTVV.

The sample holds a few counts of this clonotype. This chain uses TRBV5-1 with TRBJ2-7; 7 bases match TRBD1. CDR3 length: 15 amino acids. Looked up from germline, CDR1 is SGHRS and CDR2 is YFSETQ. The ends lost 4 bases at V and 1 base at J; junction bases unmatched: 8. The CDR3, as DNA: TGCGCCAGCAGCCCTGCCCCGGGACAGTCCTACGAGCAGTACTTC. This codes for CASSPAPGQSYEQYF.

J is TRBJ2-1 and V is TRBV15; TRBD2 matches 11 bases. In germline, CDR1 is LNHNV, CDR2 YYDKDF (reference sequence). The CDR3 has 17 amino acids. Trimming at V came to 1 base and at J to 2 bases, leaving 4 bases not matched to a gene. The CDR3 region is CATSRGAGLAAYNEQFF. The CDR3 DNA follows: TGTGCCACCAGCAGAGGGGCGGGACTAGCGGCCTACAATGAGCAGTTCTTC.

The chain recombines TRBV28 with TRBJ2-5; a weak D match, TRBD1 (6 bases). V gave up 5 bases and J gave up 7 bases, with 17 bases separating them. This CDR3 has 14 residues. CDR1 is MDHEN, CDR2 SYDVKM, per germline. Here the CDR3 reads CASSLAGVGGTQYF. Here the CDR3 DNA reads TGTGCCAGCAGTCTCGCAGGGGTTGGCGGGACCCAGTACTTC.

Many counts were recorded for this clonotype. This chain links TRBV7-9 with TRBJ2-3, with 9 bases identical to TRBD2. The junction had 0 bases not matched to a gene; V was cut back by 1 base and J by 4 bases. The germline V gene has CDR1 SEHNR and CDR2 FQNEAQ (reference sequence). The CDR3 length is 14 residues. The CDR3 spells CASSLGTSADTQYF. For the CDR3, the DNA is TGTGCCAGCAGCTTAGGGACTAGCGCAGATACGCAGTATTTT.

V usage is TRBV29-1 and J usage is TRBJ2-7, with a weak D call TRBD2 (6 bases). The CDR3 spans 14 residues. The germline V gene encodes CDR1 SQVTM and CDR2 ANQGSEA. V shed 7 bases and J shed 2 bases, with 18 bases lying between them. The CDR3 spells CSALASAYPYEQYF. DNA for the CDR3: TGCAGCGCCCTCGCTAGCGCTTACCCCTACGAGCAGTACTTC.

This chain connects TRBV5-1 to TRBJ1-2; 10 bases fit TRBD1. This CDR3 contains 15 residues. In germline, CDR1 is SGHRS, CDR2 YFSETQ. With 6 bases clipped from V and 2 bases from J, the junction kept 7 bases outside the gene matches. The CDR3: CASKGTGDRNYGYTF. CDR3 sequence (DNA): TGCGCCAGCAAGGGGACAGGGGACCGAAACTATGGCTACACCTTC.

On this clonotype: This clone may be a read error of a much larger clone one base away. The rearrangement joins TRBV6-5 to TRBJ2-7; 11 bases align to TRBD2. Germline CDR1 is MNHEY and CDR2 is SVGAGI. CDR3 length: 14 amino acids. V lost 5 bases and J lost 2; bases outside the gene matches: 2. The DNA for the CDR3 is TGTGCCAGCAGTACTAGCGGGGGACCCTACGAGCAGTACTTC. Translated, it gives CASSTSGGPYEQYF.

This rearrangement joins TRBV4-3 to TRBJ2-5; 8 nucleotides align to TRBD2. The V gene end was trimmed by 1 base and the J gene end by 2 bases; junction bases not matched to a gene: 3. CDR1 is LGHNA, CDR2 YSLEER, per germline. The CDR3 loop spans 15 amino acids. CDR3 amino acids: CASSQVAGKQETQYF. DNA for the CDR3: TGCGCCAGCAGCCAAGTAGCGGGAAAACAAGAGACCCAGTACTTC.

This rearrangement joins TRBV6-5 to TRBJ2-7; 8 bases line up with TRBD1. V shed 0 bases, J shed 6 bases, and the junction held 7 bases outside the gene matches. CDR1 is MNHEY, CDR2 SVGAGI, per germline. The CDR3 is 15 residues long. CDR3 in DNA: TGTGCCAGCAGTTACTCGAGGACAGGGAAAATCGAGCAGTACTTC. As protein: CASSYSRTGKIEQYF.

V is TRBV16 and J is TRBJ2-5; D is tentatively TRBD1 or TRBD2 (5 bases each). Trimming pared 0 bases from V and 1 base from J, leaving 9 bases between. The CDR3 is made up of 15 amino acids. Germline V gene data show CDR1 as KGHSY and CDR2 as FQNENV. The CDR3 sequence: CASSQSSGAQETQYF. The CDR3 nucleotides are TGTGCCAGCAGCCAATCCTCCGGGGCCCAAGAGACCCAGTACTTC. Combining the CDR3 with reference TRBV16 and TRBJ2-5 gives the whole variable domain GEEVAQTPKHLVRGEGQKAKLYCAPIKGHSYVFWYQQVLKNEFKFLISFQNENVFDETGMPKERFSAKCLPNSPCSLEIQATKLEDSAVYFCASSQSSGAQETQYFGPGTRLLVL.

In its sample, this clonotype was seen a few times. The chain employs TRBV2 and TRBJ1-5, with D possibly TRBD1 on 5 matching bases. Germline values: CDR1 SNHLY, CDR2 FYNNEI. CDR3 length: 15 residues. V was clipped by 7 bases and J by 4 bases, with 17 bases between them. CDR3 sequence reads: CASTFGAGSNQPQHF. As DNA, the CDR3 is TGTGCCAGCACCTTTGGGGCCGGGTCGAATCAGCCCCAGCATTTT.

This clonotype was seen at least ten times. The V gene is TRBV10-3, the J gene TRBJ1-1, with a possible D match to TRBD1 (6 bases). Trimming removed 4 bases at V and 6 bases at J, with 9 bases between. This CDR3 is 12 amino acids long. Germline V gene data show CDR1 as ENHRY and CDR2 as SYGVKD. CDR3 amino acids: CAISGPGAEAFF. CDR3 nucleotides: TGTGCCATCAGTGGGCCAGGGGCTGAAGCTTTCTTT.